This T cell receptor (delta chain) was identified during a study of γδ T cells in repeated Plasmodium falciparum infection. Study as a whole: Donors were malaria-exposed Malian children or age- and gender-matched Australian children. Four controlled malaria infections with P. falciparum NF54 spanned about 640 days. Regarding the study as a whole: One small rural Malian village, predominantly a single ethnic group, supplied the cohort. Vdelta2-negative gammadelta repertoires, largely Vdelta1+, seemingly showed infection-driven waves of new clonal selection.

TCRdb applied CATT to the multiplex PCR reads for clone calling. The repertoire holds 50,000 to 60,000 delta-chain clones, with roughly 2% as singletons. At least ten counts were recorded for this clone. The antigen remains undetermined. Vgamma9/Vdelta2+ and Vdelta2-negative gammadelta T cells were flow-sorted from PBMC for bulk sequencing. This CDR3 region has 20 residues. The trim removed 0 bases at V and 2 bases at J, leaving 18 bases unmatched. Germline CDR1 TSWWSYY, CDR2 QGS. Sequences were obtained from gamma-delta T cells from blood. The sequence was collected from a pool of human donors (malaria-infected and uninfected, not separated). The chain carries TRDV1 and TRDJ1, with 7 bases lining up with TRDD3. CDR3 sequence (DNA): TGTGCTCTTGGGGAACTCGTCCCTTACTGGGGCTATAAGGGGACCGATAAACTCATCTTT. Its translation is CALGELVPYWGYKGTDKLIF.